This TCR beta chain was profiled in a study of blood T cell repertoires in COVID-19. The germline V gene has CDR1 SNHLY and CDR2 FYNNEI. Trimming took off 3 bases at V and 0 bases at J, with 9 bases between the two ends. The CDR3 consists of 15 residues. Profiled with immunoSEQ multiplex PCR; TCRdb holds only in-frame clones, not every one. Among some 100,000 clones, 85% to 90% were seen once, and the ten largest hold around 2%. The clonotype was recovered from a man between 45 and 60 years old with COVID-19, enrolled during active disease. The chain links TRBV2 to TRBJ2-1; D is unclear. Sequencing used peripheral blood. CDR3 DNA: TGTGCCAGCAGTGAGCCAGGAAGCTCCTACAATGAGCAGTTCTTC. This gives the protein CASSEPGSSYNEQFF.